Reported below is one T cell receptor beta chain. From the RT-PCR reads, TCRdb called clonotypes with MiXCR, one entry per CDR3 protein. The sample yields 200,000 to 250,000 distinct CDR3 sequences, around two fifths seen once. This CDR3 is built from 12 residues. The V and J ends lost 2 bases and 4 bases respectively, with 8 bases between them. The germline CDR1 and CDR2 sequences are SQVTM and ANQGSEA. The data were taken from a study of patients and donors after allogeneic stem cell transplantation. The specimen was blood, either unsorted or a sorted T cell fraction (not recorded which). The TCR comes from a human donor who was either an allogeneic HSCT recipient or a stem cell or donor lymphocyte infusion donor (not recorded which). It is not recorded whose cells these are; they may come from a transplant donor. V gene TRBV29-1 combines with J gene TRBJ2-5, with no clear D. CDR3 loop: CSVEFRGETQYF. The CDR3 DNA follows: TGCAGCGTTGAATTCCGCGGAGAGACCCAGTACTTC.